The rows below give T cell receptor beta chains drawn from one sample of a study of OX40 agonist ivuxolimab in advanced cancers. Using immunoSEQ multiplex PCR, the repertoire was profiled, and TCRdb retains in-frame clones only, with some absent. The sample includes roughly 60,000 clones, roughly 84% seen only once; the top ten take around 30%. This specimen was CD4+ or CD8+ T cells sorted from blood, taken in a trial of the OX40 agonist ivuxolimab. The origin of the receptors is an adult with an advanced solid tumor such as melanoma, head and neck, liver or kidney cancer. Each CDR3 is given with its conserved first and last residue. The D gene is left open where the match is weak. A clone size is listed for some rows: how often the clone was seen (once, few, many), or a class if it is expanded.

clone_size d_call j_call v_call cdr3_nt cdr3_aa
- TRBD2 TRBJ2-1 TRBV9 TGTGCCGGAAGCGGGGGGATAAACAATGAGCAGTTCTTC CAGSGGINNEQFF
once TRBD1 TRBJ1-1 TRBV4-1 TGCGCCAGCAGCCAAAAATCACAGGGGAGAACTGAAGCTTTCTTT CASSQKSQGRTEAFF
- TRBD2 TRBJ2-1 TRBV4-3 TGCGCCAGCAGCCAAGGTCTGACTAGCGGGCGGGACAATGAGCAGTTCTTC CASSQGLTSGRDNEQFF
- - TRBJ1-2 TRBV11-2 TGTGCCAGCAGCTTATCCCGGGGACACTATGGCTACACCTTC CASSLSRGHYGYTF
- - TRBJ1-5 TRBV4-2 TGTGCCAGCAGCCAGGACGACGGGCCCCAGCATTTT CASSQDDGPQHF
- - TRBJ2-7 TRBV4-1 TGCGCCAGCAGCCAAGGACAGACCTACGAGCAGTACTTC CASSQGQTYEQYF
- - TRBJ1-2 TRBV30 TGTGCCTGGGGGGTCGGAGCGGCAAATAACTATGGCTACACCTTC CAWGVGAANNYGYTF
- - TRBJ2-7 TRBV4-3 TGCGCCAGCAGCCAAGAAATTAGGGACGAGCAGTACTTC CASSQEIRDEQYF
once - TRBJ1-4 TRBV6-5 TGTGCCAGCAGTCGACAGATAGGGGCCGCTCAGATTTTT CASSRQIGAAQIF
- TRBD1 TRBJ1-2 TRBV19 TGTGCCAGTAGTTCAACCGGGACAGATTATGGCTACACCTTC CASSSTGTDYGYTF
- - TRBJ1-2 TRBV27 TGTGCCAGCAGTCCTCCTGGACAGCTATCCTATGGCTACACCTTC CASSPPGQLSYGYTF
- TRBD1 TRBJ2-3 TRBV5-1 TGCGCCAGCAGCACGGGACAGTCTTTAACAGATACGCAGTATTTT CASSTGQSLTDTQYF
- TRBD2 TRBJ2-7 TRBV30 TGTGCCTGGAGTGACGGGACTAGCCCCTCGAGTGGCTACGAGCAGTACTTC CAWSDGTSPSSGYEQYF
- TRBD1 TRBJ1-1 TRBV10-3 TGTGCCATCAGCACGACAGGGGTCGAGAACACTGAAGCTTTCTTT CAISTTGVENTEAFF
- TRBD1 TRBJ2-7 TRBV5-1 TGCGCCAGCAGCCCCTACAGGGGACCGAGCTCCTACGAGCAGTACTTC CASSPYRGPSSYEQYF
few - TRBJ2-2 TRBV5-1 TGCGCCAGCAGCATACGGCTGGAGGGGGGTTTGGAGCTGTTTTTT CASSIRLEGGLELFF
- - TRBJ2-2 TRBV5-1 TGCGCCAGCAGCTTACGACAGGGAGGAGCCGGGGAGCTGTTTTTT CASSLRQGGAGELFF
- TRBD2 TRBJ2-5 TRBV5-4 TGTGCCAGCCAAAAAAACGCCGGGGGGGGAGAGACCCAGTACTTC CASQKNAGGGETQYF
- - TRBJ1-1 TRBV19 TGTGCCAGTAGTATGAGGCCAAACACTGAAGCTTTCTTT CASSMRPNTEAFF
- - TRBJ1-2 TRBV5-6 TGTGCCAGCACCTTGGGAGAGTCTAACTATGGCTACACCTTC CASTLGESNYGYTF
- TRBD1 TRBJ1-1 TRBV5-6 TGTGCCAGCAGCTTGTTGGGGAAAGGACAGGGGACTGAAGCTTTCTTT CASSLLGKGQGTEAFF
- - TRBJ1-2 TRBV5-4 TGTACCAGCAGCCTCACGACAGCGGCAGATGGCTACACCTTC CTSSLTTAADGYTF
- - TRBJ1-2 TRBV28 TGTGCCAGCAGTTTAACTGGGGTTAGCTATGGCTACACCTTC CASSLTGVSYGYTF
- - TRBJ2-1 TRBV7-9 TGTGCCAGCAGCACTACAGTCATCTCCTACAATGAGCAGTTCTTC CASSTTVISYNEQFF
- - TRBJ1-5 TRBV7-9 TGTGCCAGCAGCTTAGCTGGGGGAGGTGGCAATCAGCCCCAGCATTTT CASSLAGGGGNQPQHF
- TRBD2 TRBJ2-3 TRBV9 TGTGCCAGCAGTCGTAGCGGGAGGGTCCCAGATACGCAGTATTTT CASSRSGRVPDTQYF
- - TRBJ1-2 TRBV20-1 TGCAGTGCTTCCGACATCTATGGCTACACCTTC CSASDIYGYTF